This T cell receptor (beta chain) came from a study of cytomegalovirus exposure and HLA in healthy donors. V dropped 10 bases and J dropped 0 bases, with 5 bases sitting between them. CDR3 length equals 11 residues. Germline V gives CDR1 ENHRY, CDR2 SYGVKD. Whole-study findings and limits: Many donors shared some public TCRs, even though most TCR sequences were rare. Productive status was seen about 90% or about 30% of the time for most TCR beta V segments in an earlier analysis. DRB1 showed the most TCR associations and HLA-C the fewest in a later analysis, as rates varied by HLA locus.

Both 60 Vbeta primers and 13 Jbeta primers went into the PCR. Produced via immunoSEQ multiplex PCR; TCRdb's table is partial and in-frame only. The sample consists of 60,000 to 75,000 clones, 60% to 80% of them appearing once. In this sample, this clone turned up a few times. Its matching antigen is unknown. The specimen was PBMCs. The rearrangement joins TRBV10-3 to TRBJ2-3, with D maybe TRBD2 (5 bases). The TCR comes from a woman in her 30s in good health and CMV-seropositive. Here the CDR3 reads CASGSTDTQYF. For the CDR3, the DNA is TGTGCCAGCGGGAGCACAGATACGCAGTATTTT.